The clone carrying this T cell receptor (beta chain) was seen a few times. The CDR3 is 14 residues long. Germline V gene lookup returns CDR1 MDHEN and CDR2 SYDVKM. Trimming at V came to 10 bases and at J to 2 bases, leaving 6 bases not matched to a gene. Combining a sample-barcoded 5' primer with a J-beta primer mix, a second PCR ran for about 6 to 12 cycles. TCRdb processed the 5' RACE reads anew with MiXCR; each CDR3 protein has one entry. The sample contains 750,000 to 1,000,000 distinct CDR3 sequences, about 27% of which appear only once. These data originate in a study of blood T cells in healthy people across ages. The same specimen was also included in a second study, on T cells of mothers and their children. From that paper: For each mother, over 9.5 million TCR beta CDR3 reads were obtained, and for each child, about 3 million.

Material: blood. V gene TRBV28 combines with J gene TRBJ2-1, with 9 bases identical to TRBD2. This TCR came from a woman in her thirties or forties in good health. CDR3 residues: CAIHSGGPYNEQFF. The DNA of the CDR3 is TGTGCCATCCATAGCGGGGGTCCCTACAATGAGCAGTTCTTC.